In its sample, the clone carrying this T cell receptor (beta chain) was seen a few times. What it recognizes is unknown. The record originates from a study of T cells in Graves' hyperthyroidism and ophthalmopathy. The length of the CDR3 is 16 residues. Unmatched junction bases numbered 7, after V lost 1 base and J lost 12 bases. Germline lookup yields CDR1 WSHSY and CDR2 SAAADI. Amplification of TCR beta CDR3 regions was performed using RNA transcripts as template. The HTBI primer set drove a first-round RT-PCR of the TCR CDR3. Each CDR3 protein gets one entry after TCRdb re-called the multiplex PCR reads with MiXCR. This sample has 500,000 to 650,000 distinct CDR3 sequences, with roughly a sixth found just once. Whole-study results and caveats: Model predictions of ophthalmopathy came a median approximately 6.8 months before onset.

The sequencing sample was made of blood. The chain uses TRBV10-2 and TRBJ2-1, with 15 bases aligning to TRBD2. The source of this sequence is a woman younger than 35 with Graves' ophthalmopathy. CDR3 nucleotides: TGCGCCAGCAGTGAGTGGACTAGCGGGGGGGCCAATACGCAGTTCTTC. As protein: CASSEWTSGGANTQFF.